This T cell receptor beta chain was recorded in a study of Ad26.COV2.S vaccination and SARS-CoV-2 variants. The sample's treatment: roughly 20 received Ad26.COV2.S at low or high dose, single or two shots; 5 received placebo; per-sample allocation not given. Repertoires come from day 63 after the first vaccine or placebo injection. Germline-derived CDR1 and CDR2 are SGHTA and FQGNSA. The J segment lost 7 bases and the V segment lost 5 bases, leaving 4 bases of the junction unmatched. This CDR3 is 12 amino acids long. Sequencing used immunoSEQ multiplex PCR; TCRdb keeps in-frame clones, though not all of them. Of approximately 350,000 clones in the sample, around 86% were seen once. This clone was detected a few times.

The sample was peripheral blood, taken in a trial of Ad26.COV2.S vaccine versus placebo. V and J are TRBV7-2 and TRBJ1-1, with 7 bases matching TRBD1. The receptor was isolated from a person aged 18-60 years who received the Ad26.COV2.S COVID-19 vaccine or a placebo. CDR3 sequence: CASSPRGHEAFF. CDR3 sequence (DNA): TGTGCCAGCAGCCCTAGGGGGCATGAAGCTTTCTTT.